This TCR beta chain was observed in a study of cytomegalovirus exposure and HLA in healthy donors. Study findings and constraints: HLA allele associations emerged for about 16,000 TCR beta sequences in a later analysis, at 0.05 false discovery rate. Among TCR sequences, most were rare, though some public TCRs appeared in many donors.

CDR3 length equals 15 residues. Per germline, CDR1 SGHAT and CDR2 FQNNGV. V lost 0 bases, J lost 4 bases, and 13 bases lay in between. Points on this clone: What it recognizes is unknown.

PCR amplification relied on 60 Vbeta primers (plus 13 Jbeta primers). Measured with immunoSEQ multiplex PCR; TCRdb has only the in-frame clones, and not every one. This table has approximately 100,000 clones, roughly 70% appearing once. The V and J genes are TRBV11-2 and TRBJ2-7; D may be TRBD2 (6 bases). The sample consisted of PBMCs. The TCR was taken from a man in his forties in good health and CMV-seropositive. CDR3 DNA: TGTGCCAGCAGCTTAGACGATCTTCGGGGGTACGAGCAGTACTTC. This codes for CASSLDDLRGYEQYF.